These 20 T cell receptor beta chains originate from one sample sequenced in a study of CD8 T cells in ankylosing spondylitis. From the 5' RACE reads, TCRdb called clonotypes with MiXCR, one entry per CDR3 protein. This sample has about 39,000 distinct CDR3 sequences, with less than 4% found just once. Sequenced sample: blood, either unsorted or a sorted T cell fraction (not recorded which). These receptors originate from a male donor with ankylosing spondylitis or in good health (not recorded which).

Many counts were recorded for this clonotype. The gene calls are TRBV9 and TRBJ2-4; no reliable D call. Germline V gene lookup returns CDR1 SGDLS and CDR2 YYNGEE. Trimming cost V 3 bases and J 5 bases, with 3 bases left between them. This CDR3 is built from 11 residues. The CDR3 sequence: CASSDENIQYF. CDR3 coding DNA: TGTGCCAGCAGCGACGAAAACATTCAGTACTTC.

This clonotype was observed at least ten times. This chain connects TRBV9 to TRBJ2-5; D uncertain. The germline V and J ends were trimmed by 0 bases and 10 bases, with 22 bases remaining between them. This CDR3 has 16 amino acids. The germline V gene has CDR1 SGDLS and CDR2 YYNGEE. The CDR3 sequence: CASSVAAHPSRGGQYF. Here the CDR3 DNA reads TGTGCCAGCAGCGTAGCTGCCCATCCCTCCCGCGGTGGCCAGTACTTC.

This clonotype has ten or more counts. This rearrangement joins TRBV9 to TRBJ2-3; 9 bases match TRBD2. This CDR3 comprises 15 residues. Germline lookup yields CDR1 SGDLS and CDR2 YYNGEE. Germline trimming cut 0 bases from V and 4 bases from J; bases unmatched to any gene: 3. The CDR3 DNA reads TGTGCCAGCAGCGTAGAATTAGCGGGAGCAGATACGCAGTATTTT. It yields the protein CASSVELAGADTQYF.

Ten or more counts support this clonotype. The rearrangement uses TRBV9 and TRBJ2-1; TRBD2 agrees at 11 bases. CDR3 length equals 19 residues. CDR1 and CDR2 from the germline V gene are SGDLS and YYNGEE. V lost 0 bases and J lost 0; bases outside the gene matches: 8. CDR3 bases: TGTGCCAGCAGCGTAGATGGGCTAGCGGGAGGAAGCTCCTACAATGAGCAGTTCTTC. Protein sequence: CASSVDGLAGGSSYNEQFF.

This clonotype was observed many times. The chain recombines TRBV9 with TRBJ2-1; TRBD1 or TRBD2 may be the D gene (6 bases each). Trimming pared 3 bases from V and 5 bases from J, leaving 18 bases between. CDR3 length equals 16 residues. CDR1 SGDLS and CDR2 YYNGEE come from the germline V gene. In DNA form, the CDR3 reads TGTGCCAGCAGCGCCCACGGAGGGGGTGGGAACAATGAGCAGTTCTTC. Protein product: CASSAHGGGGNNEQFF. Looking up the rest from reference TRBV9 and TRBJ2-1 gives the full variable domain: DSGVTQTPKHLITATGQRVTLRCSPRSGDLSVYWYQQSLDQGLQFLIQYYNGEERAKGNILERFSAQQFPDLHSELNLSSLELGDSALYFCASSAHGGGGNNEQFFGPGTRLTVL.

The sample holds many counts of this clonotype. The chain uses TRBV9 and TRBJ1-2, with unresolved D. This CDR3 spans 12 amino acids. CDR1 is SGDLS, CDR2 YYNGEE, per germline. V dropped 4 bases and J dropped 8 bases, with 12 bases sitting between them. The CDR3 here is CASSPGESGYTF. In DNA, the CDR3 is TGTGCCAGCAGCCCCGGAGAAAGCGGCTACACCTTC.

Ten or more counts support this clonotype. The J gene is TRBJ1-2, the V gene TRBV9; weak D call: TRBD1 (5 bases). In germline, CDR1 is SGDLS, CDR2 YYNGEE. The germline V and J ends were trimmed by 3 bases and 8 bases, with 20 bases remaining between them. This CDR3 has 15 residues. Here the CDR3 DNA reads TGTGCCAGCAGCGCCGACATAGGGACGGGAGTAGGCTACACCTTC. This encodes CASSADIGTGVGYTF.

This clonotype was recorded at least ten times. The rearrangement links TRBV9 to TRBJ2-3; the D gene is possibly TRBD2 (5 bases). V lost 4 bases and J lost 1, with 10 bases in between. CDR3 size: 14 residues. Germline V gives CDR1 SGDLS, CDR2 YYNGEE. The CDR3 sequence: CASSPSRGTDTQYF. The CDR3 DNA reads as TGTGCCAGCAGCCCCTCGCGGGGCACAGATACGCAGTATTTT.

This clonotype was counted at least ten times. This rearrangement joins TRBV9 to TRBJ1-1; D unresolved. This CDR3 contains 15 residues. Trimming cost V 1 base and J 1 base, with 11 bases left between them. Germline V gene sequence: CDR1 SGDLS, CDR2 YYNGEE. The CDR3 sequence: CASSVTPTGNTEAFF. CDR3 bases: TGTGCCAGCAGCGTAACCCCGACTGGGAACACTGAAGCTTTCTTT. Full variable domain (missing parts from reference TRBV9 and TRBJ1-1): DSGVTQTPKHLITATGQRVTLRCSPRSGDLSVYWYQQSLDQGLQFLIQYYNGEERAKGNILERFSAQQFPDLHSELNLSSLELGDSALYFCASSVTPTGNTEAFFGQGTRLTVV.

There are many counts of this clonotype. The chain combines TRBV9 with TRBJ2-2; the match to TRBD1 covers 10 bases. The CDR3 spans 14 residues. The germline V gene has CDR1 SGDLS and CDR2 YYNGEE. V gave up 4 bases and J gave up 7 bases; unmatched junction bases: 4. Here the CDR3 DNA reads TGTGCCAGCAGCAGACAGGGGGCCAACGGGGAGCTGTTTTTT. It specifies CASSRQGANGELFF.

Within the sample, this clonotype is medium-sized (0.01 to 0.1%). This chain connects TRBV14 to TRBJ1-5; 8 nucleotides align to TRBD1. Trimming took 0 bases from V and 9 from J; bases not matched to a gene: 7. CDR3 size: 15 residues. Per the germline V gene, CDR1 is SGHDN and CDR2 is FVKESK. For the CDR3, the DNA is TGTGCCAGCAGCCAAGATTTACAGGGGGGGTTGCCCCAGCATTTT. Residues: CASSQDLQGGLPQHF.

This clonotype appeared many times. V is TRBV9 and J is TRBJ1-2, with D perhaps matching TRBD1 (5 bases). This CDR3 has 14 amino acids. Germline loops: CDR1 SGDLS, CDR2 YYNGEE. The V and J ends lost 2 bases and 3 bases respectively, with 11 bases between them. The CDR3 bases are TGTGCCAGCAGCGTCCGGGACTCCGACTATGGCTACACCTTC. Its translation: CASSVRDSDYGYTF.

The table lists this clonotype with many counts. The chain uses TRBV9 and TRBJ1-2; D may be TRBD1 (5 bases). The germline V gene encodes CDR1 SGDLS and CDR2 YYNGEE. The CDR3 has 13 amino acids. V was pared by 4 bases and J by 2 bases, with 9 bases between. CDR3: CASSKQVNYGYTF. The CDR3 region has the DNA TGTGCCAGCAGCAAACAGGTGAACTATGGCTACACCTTC.

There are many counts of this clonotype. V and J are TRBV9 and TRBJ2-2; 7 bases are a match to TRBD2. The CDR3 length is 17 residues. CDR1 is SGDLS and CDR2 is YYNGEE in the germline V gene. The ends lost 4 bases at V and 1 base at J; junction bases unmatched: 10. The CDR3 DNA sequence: TGTGCCAGCAGCCCCAAGGGGAGGGGATTGAACACCGGGGAGCTGTTTTTT. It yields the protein CASSPKGRGLNTGELFF. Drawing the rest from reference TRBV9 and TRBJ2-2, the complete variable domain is DSGVTQTPKHLITATGQRVTLRCSPRSGDLSVYWYQQSLDQGLQFLIQYYNGEERAKGNILERFSAQQFPDLHSELNLSSLELGDSALYFCASSPKGRGLNTGELFFGEGSRLTVL.

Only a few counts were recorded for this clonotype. The CDR3 here is CASSVATSGSQDTQYF. The DNA for the CDR3 is TGTGCCAGCAGCGTCGCGACTAGCGGGAGTCAAGATACGCAGTATTTT. The chain has TRBV9 and TRBJ2-3, with 12 bases that match TRBD2. CDR1 is SGDLS and CDR2 is YYNGEE in the germline V gene. This CDR3 contains 16 residues. The J segment lost 5 bases and the V segment lost 2 bases, leaving 6 bases of the junction unmatched.

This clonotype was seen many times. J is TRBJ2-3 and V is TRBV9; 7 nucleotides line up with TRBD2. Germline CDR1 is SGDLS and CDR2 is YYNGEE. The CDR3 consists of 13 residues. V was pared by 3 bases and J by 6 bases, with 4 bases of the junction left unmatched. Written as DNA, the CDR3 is TGTGCCAGCAGCGCCGGGGGGTGGGATACGCAGTATTTT. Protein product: CASSAGGWDTQYF. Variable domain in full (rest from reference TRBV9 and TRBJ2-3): DSGVTQTPKHLITATGQRVTLRCSPRSGDLSVYWYQQSLDQGLQFLIQYYNGEERAKGNILERFSAQQFPDLHSELNLSSLELGDSALYFCASSAGGWDTQYFGPGTRLTVL.

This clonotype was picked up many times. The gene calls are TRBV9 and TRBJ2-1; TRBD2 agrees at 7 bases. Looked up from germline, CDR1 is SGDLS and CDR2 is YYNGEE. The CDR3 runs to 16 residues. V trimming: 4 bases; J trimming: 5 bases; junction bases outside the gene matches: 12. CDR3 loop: CASSTQPGTKNNEQFF. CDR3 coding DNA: TGTGCCAGCAGCACCCAACCTGGGACTAAAAACAATGAGCAGTTCTTC.

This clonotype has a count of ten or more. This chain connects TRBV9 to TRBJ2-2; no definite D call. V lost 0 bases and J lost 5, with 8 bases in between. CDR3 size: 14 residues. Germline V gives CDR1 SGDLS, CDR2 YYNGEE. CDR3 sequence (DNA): TGTGCCAGCAGCGTAGTCCCTGAGACCGGGGAGCTGTTTTTT. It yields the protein CASSVVPETGELFF.

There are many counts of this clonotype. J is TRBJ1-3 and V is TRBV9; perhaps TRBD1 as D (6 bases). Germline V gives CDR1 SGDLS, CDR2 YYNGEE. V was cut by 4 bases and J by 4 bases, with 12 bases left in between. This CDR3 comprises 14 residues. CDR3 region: CASSPGDGGNTIYF. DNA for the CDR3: TGTGCCAGCAGCCCAGGGGACGGAGGAAACACCATATATTTT. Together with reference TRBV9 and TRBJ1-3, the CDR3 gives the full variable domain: DSGVTQTPKHLITATGQRVTLRCSPRSGDLSVYWYQQSLDQGLQFLIQYYNGEERAKGNILERFSAQQFPDLHSELNLSSLELGDSALYFCASSPGDGGNTIYFGEGSWLTVV.

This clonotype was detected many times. CDR3 sequence (DNA): TGTGCCAGCAGCGTAGTGGGACAGGGGGCGCCGTTGACCGGGGAGCTGTTTTTT. Its protein product is CASSVVGQGAPLTGELFF. The J gene is TRBJ2-2, the V gene TRBV9; 12 nucleotides match TRBD1. This CDR3 has 18 residues. Trimming cost V 0 bases and J 5 bases; bases outside gene matches: 8. The germline gives CDR1 SGDLS, CDR2 YYNGEE.